One sample yielded the 26 T cell receptor beta chains listed below, sequenced in a study of blood T cells in healthy people across ages. The second PCR ran about 6 to 11 cycles with a sample-barcoded 5' primer and J-beta primers. TCRdb called the 5' RACE reads again in MiXCR, with one record for every CDR3 protein. The sample contains about 1,500,000 distinct CDR3 sequences, 28% of which appear only once. Sequencing was performed on blood. Receptors originate from a woman in her thirties in good health.

This clonotype was seen only a few times. The J gene is TRBJ2-3, the V gene TRBV20-1; D not resolved. CDR1 and CDR2 from the germline V gene are DFQATT and SNEGSKA (reference sequence). Trimming removed 0 bases at V and 1 base at J, with 11 bases between. The CDR3 loop spans 15 amino acids. CDR3 loop: CSARDSQRRTDTQYF. In DNA, the CDR3 is TGCAGTGCTAGAGATTCCCAGCGACGCACAGATACGCAGTATTTT.

This chain connects TRBV29-1 to TRBJ1-5; a weak D match, TRBD1 (5 bases). Looked up from germline, CDR1 is SQVTM and CDR2 is ANQGSEA. The CDR3 extends over 13 amino acids. The germline V and J ends were trimmed by 6 bases and 6 bases, with 15 bases remaining between them. CDR3 in DNA: TGCAGCGTCGGGGATTGGAGGGGTCAGCCCCAGCATTTT. This translates into CSVGDWRGQPQHF.

The chain recombines TRBV4-1 with TRBJ1-4; 9 nucleotides match TRBD1. After removal of 4 bases from V and 7 bases from J, the junction contained 10 bases not matched to a gene. The CDR3 runs 16 residues. Per the germline V gene, CDR1 is MGHRA and CDR2 is YSYEKL. The chain's CDR3 is CASSPYGQGKGEKLFF. Here the CDR3 DNA reads TGCGCCAGCAGCCCATACGGACAGGGGAAGGGTGAAAAACTGTTTTTT.

This clonotype has a count of ten or more. The gene calls are TRBV20-1 and TRBJ1-4, with 9 bases lining up with TRBD1. This CDR3 comprises 15 residues. Germline V lookup: CDR1 DFQATT, CDR2 SNEGSKA (reference sequence). V shed 3 bases, J shed 10 bases, and the junction held 12 bases outside the gene matches. CDR3 DNA: TGCAGTGCTAGGGCACGGGGACAGGGAGATGGAAAACTGTTTTTT. Protein product: CSARARGQGDGKLFF.

The CDR3 sequence is CASVKSVSSYEQYF. In DNA, the CDR3 is TGTGCCAGCGTAAAGTCGGTATCGTCCTACGAGCAGTACTTC. The V and J genes are TRBV2 and TRBJ2-7; D is uncertain. CDR1 SNHLY and CDR2 FYNNEI come from the germline V gene. V was cut by 8 bases and J by 1 base, with 15 bases left in between. The CDR3 has 14 amino acids.

This clonotype was observed a few times. The V gene is TRBV5-1, the J gene TRBJ2-7, with 15 bases aligning to TRBD2. CDR1 and CDR2 (germline): SGHRS, YFSETQ. This CDR3 comprises 17 residues. With 4 bases clipped from V and 3 bases from J, the junction kept 8 bases outside the gene matches. CDR3 nucleotides: TGCGCCAGCAGCCAGGGACTAGCGGGAGGTTTCTACTACGAGCAGTACTTC. This sequence encodes CASSQGLAGGFYYEQYF. The full variable domain, rest sourced from reference TRBV5-1 and TRBJ2-7, is KAGVTQTPRYLIKTRGQQVTLSCSPISGHRSVSWYQQTPGQGLQFLFEYFSETQRNKGNFPGRFSGRQFSNSRSEMNVSTLELGDSALYLCASSQGLAGGFYYEQYFGPGTRLTVT.

A few counts support this clonotype. The V gene is TRBV20-1, the J gene TRBJ2-5; tentatively, D is TRBD1 or TRBD2 (6 bases each). In germline, CDR1 is DFQATT, CDR2 SNEGSKA (reference sequence). The CDR3 covers 12 residues. Trimming shortened V by 6 bases and J by 7 bases, and 15 bases separated the two germline ends. CDR3 protein: CSAPRGAGTQYF. The CDR3 nucleotides read TGCAGTGCGCCGAGGGGGGCTGGGACCCAGTACTTC.

This clonotype was detected only a few times. The chain employs TRBV29-1 and TRBJ2-7; D is possibly TRBD2 (5 bases). Per the germline V gene, CDR1 is SQVTM and CDR2 is ANQGSEA. With 7 bases removed from V and 6 bases from J, the gap between germline ends came to 13 bases. The CDR3 totals 11 residues. In DNA, the CDR3 is TGCAGCGCCGGGATTAATGGCGAGCAGTACTTC. Translation: CSAGINGEQYF.

This clonotype was recorded a few times. The chain joins TRBV20-1 to TRBJ1-5; 11 nucleotides match TRBD1. This CDR3 has 19 residues. Germline assignment: CDR1 DFQATT and CDR2 SNEGSKA (reference sequence). The junction had 23 bases not matched to a gene; V was cut back by 6 bases and J by 7 bases. CDR3 in amino acids: CSAVGRDRGSLGPLQPQHF. DNA of the CDR3: TGCAGTGCGGTGGGGAGGGACAGGGGGTCCCTAGGCCCCTTACAGCCCCAGCATTTT.

The J gene is TRBJ2-7, the V gene TRBV6-1; TRBD1 is a possible D gene (6 bases). V gave up 5 bases and J gave up 0 bases, with 20 bases separating them. This CDR3 is 17 amino acids long. CDR1 and CDR2 (germline): MNHNS, SASEGT. CDR3 bases: TGTGCCAGCAGTACCCCTAAGGGAACAGGGAGCTCCTACGAGCAGTACTTC. The encoded protein is CASSTPKGTGSSYEQYF.

This chain uses TRBV12-3 or TRBV12-4 with TRBJ2-1; no clear D gene. The V end was cut by 2 bases, the J end by 4 bases, with 9 bases between. CDR3 size: 14 residues. The DNA of the CDR3 is TGTGCCAGCAGTTTAAAACAACCGTACAATGAGCAGTTCTTC. It translates to CASSLKQPYNEQFF.

Points on this clonotype: A much larger clone is a single base away; this may be a read error. V and J are TRBV20-1 and TRBJ2-3; 7 nucleotides match TRBD2. This CDR3 is 14 amino acids long. Unmatched junction bases numbered 6, after V lost 5 bases and J lost 1 base. Germline V gene data show CDR1 as DFQATT and CDR2 as SNEGSKA (reference sequence). The CDR3 coding sequence is TGCAGTGCTGGACTAGTGTCCGGCACAGATACGCAGTATTTT. This sequence encodes CSAGLVSGTDTQYF.

This clonotype was found many times. This chain uses TRBV12-3 or TRBV12-4 with TRBJ2-5; 7 bases align to TRBD1. The CDR3 loop spans 13 amino acids. J lost 4 bases, V lost 6 bases, and 5 bases had no gene match. The CDR3 spells CASRAWDRETQYF. CDR3 bases: TGTGCCAGCAGAGCATGGGACAGAGAGACCCAGTACTTC.

About this clonotype itself: This could be a read error, since a much larger clone is one nucleotide away. The rearrangement links TRBV12-3 or TRBV12-4 to TRBJ2-5; unclear D gene. The J call may be mistaken, given a closer DNA end match to TRBJ2-1. CDR3 size: 15 residues. This chain's CDR3 is CASSLENSHQETQFF. Written as DNA, the CDR3 is TGTGCCAGCAGTTTAGAAAACAGTCATCAAGAGACCCAGTTCTTC.

Notes on this clonotype: Since a much larger clone is just one base distant, this may be a read error. This CDR3 reads CASSQDLKQYF. As DNA, the CDR3 is TGTGCCAGCAGCCAAGACCTAAAGCAGTACTTC. This rearrangement joins TRBV3-1 to TRBJ2-4, with no clear D. Germline V gives CDR1 LGHDT, CDR2 YNNKEL (reference sequence). The CDR3 totals 11 residues. V lost 0 bases and J 13 bases, leaving 7 bases between the germline ends.

This clonotype was observed a handful of times. This chain connects TRBV7-9 to TRBJ2-7, with D hard to call. Germline assignment: CDR1 SEHNR and CDR2 FQNEAQ (reference sequence). This CDR3 contains 14 residues. Trimming removed 2 bases from V and 2 bases from J, with 10 bases in between. CDR3 nucleotide sequence: TGTGCCAGCAGCTTAACAGCTCCAGCCTACGAGCAGTACTTC. This translates into CASSLTAPAYEQYF.

This clonotype has only a few counts. This chain's CDR3 is CASSRDPLGPYNEQFF. In nucleotides, the CDR3 is TGTGCCAGCAGCAGAGACCCCTTGGGGCCCTACAATGAGCAGTTCTTC. The gene calls are TRBV7-2 and TRBJ2-1; D may be TRBD1 (5 bases). Germline lookup yields CDR1 SGHTA and CDR2 FQGNSA. The CDR3 is 16 amino acids. Trimming pared 5 bases from V and 2 bases from J, leaving 16 bases between.

This clonotype was seen more than once but under ten times. The V call is TRBV5-1, the J call TRBJ2-1; possibly TRBD2 for D (7 bases). Germline V gene sequence: CDR1 SGHRS, CDR2 YFSETQ. Trimming stripped 2 bases from V and 4 bases from J, with 13 bases between. CDR3 length: 15 residues. The chain's CDR3 is CASSFQGGEYNEQFF. CDR3 sequence (DNA): TGCGCCAGCAGCTTTCAAGGGGGGGAGTACAATGAGCAGTTCTTC.

This chain joins TRBV6-2 or TRBV6-3 and TRBJ2-7; 8 nucleotides match TRBD2. The V gene's germline CDR1 is MNHEY and CDR2 SVGEGT. J gave up 3 bases and V 2 bases, and 12 bases lay outside the gene matches. The CDR3 sequence is 17 residues long. CDR3 sequence: CASSYETGGPRDYEQYF. DNA of the CDR3: TGTGCCAGCAGTTACGAAACGGGGGGGCCGAGGGACTACGAGCAGTACTTC.

The CDR3 DNA reads as TGTGCCAGCAGCCAAGGGAACGTAAGACAGCCCCAGCATTTT. It translates to CASSQGNVRQPQHF. This chain connects TRBV3-1 to TRBJ1-5; D not resolved. Trimming left V 1 base short and J 7 bases short, with 11 bases between. The CDR3 is 14 residues long. Germline V lookup: CDR1 LGHDT, CDR2 YNNKEL (reference sequence).

This chain uses TRBV7-9 with TRBJ2-1; D is perhaps TRBD2 (7 bases). Germline CDR1 and CDR2: SEHNR and FQNEAQ (reference sequence). This CDR3 spans 13 amino acids. The V end lost 3 bases, the J end lost 8 bases, and 11 bases lay between the germline ends. The CDR3 spells CASSFRGADEQFF. DNA for the CDR3: TGTGCCAGCAGCTTTCGGGGGGCGGATGAGCAGTTCTTC.

The chain combines TRBV9 with TRBJ2-3; 9 bases map to TRBD1. Germline CDR1 and CDR2: SGDLS and YYNGEE. The trim removed 0 bases at V and 5 bases at J, leaving 7 bases unmatched. The CDR3 is 16 residues long. The CDR3 here is CASSVEGQGLRDTQYF. The DNA for the CDR3 is TGTGCCAGCAGCGTAGAAGGACAGGGGCTTAGAGATACGCAGTATTTT.

This clonotype was seen many times. The gene calls are TRBV5-1 and TRBJ2-7; 9 bases fit TRBD1. The V gene's germline CDR1 is SGHRS and CDR2 YFSETQ. With V trimmed by 3 bases and J by 6 bases, 10 bases remained unmatched. This CDR3 is 15 amino acids long. The CDR3 DNA reads TGCGCCAGCAGCTGGACGAATGAACAGGGGGCCGAGCAGTACTTC. Translation: CASSWTNEQGAEQYF.

This chain joins TRBV5-1 and TRBJ2-3, with 9 bases fitting TRBD1. Germline V gene sequence: CDR1 SGHRS, CDR2 YFSETQ. Unmatched junction bases numbered 3, after V lost 4 bases and J lost 3 bases. The CDR3 contains 14 residues. CDR3 in DNA: TGCGCCAGCAGCGTACAGGGGGCAACAGATACGCAGTATTTT. Protein: CASSVQGATDTQYF.

This clonotype was seen just once. The V gene is TRBV28, the J gene TRBJ2-5, with 10 positions matching TRBD2. This CDR3 is 16 amino acids long. The ends lost 3 bases at V and 2 bases at J; junction bases unmatched: 6. Germline V lookup: CDR1 MDHEN, CDR2 SYDVKM. The CDR3 protein is CASSLASGGRQETQYF. DNA for the CDR3: TGTGCCAGCAGTTTGGCTAGCGGGGGCCGGCAAGAGACCCAGTACTTC.

The genes are TRBV20-1 and TRBJ2-1, with 11 bases lining up with TRBD2. V dropped 6 bases and J dropped 6; count of bases not matched to a gene: 4. Germline-derived CDR1 and CDR2 are DFQATT and SNEGSKA (reference sequence). This CDR3 spans 13 amino acids. CDR3 sequence (DNA): TGCAGTGCAACTAGCGGGAGCTGCAATGAGCAGTTCTTC. This gives the protein CSATSGSCNEQFF.